This T cell receptor (beta chain) was found in a study of T cell clonotyping in hematopoietic cell transplantation. Findings and caveats of the study: Graft donor and pretransplant recipient Inverse Simpson Index values predicted broader posttransplant TCR diversity. Recipient TCR diversity dropped after transplant; expanded clonotypes rose from day 30 to 180. At the given depth, recipient repertoires were over 95% de novo clonotypes. Cells were unsorted, so CD4 and CD8 contributions were not separated.

With respect to this clone: As yet, its antigen is unknown. The sample holds other DNA sequences that translate to the same CDR3.

Germline CDR1 reads SEHNR; CDR2 reads FQNEAQ (reference sequence). V was shortened by 3 bases and J by 4 bases, with 7 bases between the two germline ends. CDR3 length: 13 residues. Generated by immunoSEQ multiplex PCR, the TCRdb table keeps only in-frame clones and is missing some. This table has 40,000 to 45,000 clones, 85% to 95% appearing once. V is TRBV7-9 and J is TRBJ1-5; D unclear. Material for sequencing was peripheral blood mononuclear cells. The source is a woman aged 50 to 60 in good health. Some clones in this sample may be carry-over from other donors' samples. The CDR3 nucleotides read TGTGCCAGCAGCTTCGACGGGAATCAGCCCCAGCATTTT. Amino acid sequence: CASSFDGNQPQHF.